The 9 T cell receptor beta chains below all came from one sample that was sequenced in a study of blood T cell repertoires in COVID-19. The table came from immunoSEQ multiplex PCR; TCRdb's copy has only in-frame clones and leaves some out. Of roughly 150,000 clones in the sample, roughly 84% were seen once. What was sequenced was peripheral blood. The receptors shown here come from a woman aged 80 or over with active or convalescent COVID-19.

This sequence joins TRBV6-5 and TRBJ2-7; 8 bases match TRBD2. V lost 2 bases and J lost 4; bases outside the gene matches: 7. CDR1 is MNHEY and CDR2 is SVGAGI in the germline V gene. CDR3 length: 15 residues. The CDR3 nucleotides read TGTGCCAGCAGTTACAGGCGGGGGGCGGCTTACGAGCAGTACTTC. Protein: CASSYRRGAAYEQYF.

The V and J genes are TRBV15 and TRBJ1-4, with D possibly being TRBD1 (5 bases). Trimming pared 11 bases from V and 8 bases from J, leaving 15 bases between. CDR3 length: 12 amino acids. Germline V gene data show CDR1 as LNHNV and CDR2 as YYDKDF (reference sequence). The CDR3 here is CASGVRGEKLFF. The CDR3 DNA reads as TGTGCCTCAGGAGTCCGGGGGGAAAAACTGTTTTTT.

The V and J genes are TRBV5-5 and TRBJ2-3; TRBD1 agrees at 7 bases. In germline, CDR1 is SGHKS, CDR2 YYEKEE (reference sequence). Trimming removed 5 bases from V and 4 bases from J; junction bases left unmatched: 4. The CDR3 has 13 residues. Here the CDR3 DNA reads TGTGCCAGCAGTTCGACAGGGCCAGATACGCAGTATTTT. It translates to CASSSTGPDTQYF.

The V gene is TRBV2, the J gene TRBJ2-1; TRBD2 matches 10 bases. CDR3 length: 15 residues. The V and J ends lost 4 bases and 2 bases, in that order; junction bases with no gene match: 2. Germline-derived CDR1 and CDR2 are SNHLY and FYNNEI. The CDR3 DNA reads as TGTGCCAGCAGTGTAGCGGGAGGTACCTACAATGAGCAGTTCTTC. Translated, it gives CASSVAGGTYNEQFF.

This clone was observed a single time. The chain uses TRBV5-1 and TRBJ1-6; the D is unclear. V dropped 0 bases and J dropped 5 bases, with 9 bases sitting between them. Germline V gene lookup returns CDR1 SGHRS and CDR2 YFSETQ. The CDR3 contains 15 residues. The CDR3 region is CASSLASGNNSPLHF. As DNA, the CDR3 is TGCGCCAGCAGCTTGGCCTCGGGGAATAATTCACCCCTCCACTTT.

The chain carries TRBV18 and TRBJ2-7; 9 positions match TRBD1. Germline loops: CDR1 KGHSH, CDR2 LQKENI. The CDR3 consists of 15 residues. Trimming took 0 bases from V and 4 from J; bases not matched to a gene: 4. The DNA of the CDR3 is TGTGCCAGCTCACCACCGGGACAGGGAGTTTACGAGCAGTACTTC. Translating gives CASSPPGQGVYEQYF.

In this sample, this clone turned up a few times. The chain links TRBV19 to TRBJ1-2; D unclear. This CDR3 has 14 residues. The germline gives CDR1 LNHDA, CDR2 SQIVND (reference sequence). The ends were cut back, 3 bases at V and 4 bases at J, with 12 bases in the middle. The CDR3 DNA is TGTGCCAGTAGTATGAGCGGAAGGGCCTATGGCTACACCTTC. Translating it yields CASSMSGRAYGYTF.

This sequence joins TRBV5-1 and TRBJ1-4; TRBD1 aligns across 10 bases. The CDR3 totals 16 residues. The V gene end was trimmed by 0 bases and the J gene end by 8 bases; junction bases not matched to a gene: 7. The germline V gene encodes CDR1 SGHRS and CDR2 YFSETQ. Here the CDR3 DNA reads TGCGCCAGCAGCTTGGGTCGACAGGGGGCGAGGGAAAAACTGTTTTTT. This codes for CASSLGRQGAREKLFF.

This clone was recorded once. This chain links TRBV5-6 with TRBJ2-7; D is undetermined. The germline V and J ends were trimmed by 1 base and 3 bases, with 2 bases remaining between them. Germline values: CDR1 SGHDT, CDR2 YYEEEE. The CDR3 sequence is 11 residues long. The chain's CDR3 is CASSLRYEQYF. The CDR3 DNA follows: TGTGCCAGCAGCTTGCGCTACGAGCAGTACTTC.